This T cell receptor (beta chain) is from a study of T cells in Graves' hyperthyroidism and ophthalmopathy. Study information: Peripheral blood samples were taken at initial diagnosis, prior to any treatment.

V shed 6 bases, J shed 2 bases, and the junction held 16 bases outside the gene matches. CDR3 length: 18 residues. From germline, CDR1 is MNHNS and CDR2 SASEGT. Graves' hyperthyroidism was deemed stable absent ophthalmopathy progression within 18 months. General study results and limits: Peripheral blood also featured most of the thyroid clonotypes expanded above 0.001. A model built on 13 V-J features separated ophthalmopathy from stable hyperthyroidism.

Regions amplified from RNA transcripts were the TCR beta CDR3 regions. When the TCR CDR3 underwent first-round RT-PCR, the HTBI primer set was used. TCRdb re-analysed the multiplex PCR reads in MiXCR, keeping a single row per CDR3 protein. Altogether 650,000 to 750,000 distinct CDR3 sequences are present, around 15% being singletons, with the ten largest covering roughly 10%. This clonotype has just a few counts. Its antigen is not identified. V usage is TRBV6-1 and J usage is TRBJ2-7; 10 bases align to TRBD1. What was sequenced was blood. The TCR originated in a woman in her late teens or twenties with Graves' hyperthyroidism. The CDR3 loop is CASSPGQGRSQGAYEQYF. In nucleotides, the CDR3 is TGTGCCAGCAGCCCGGGACAGGGGAGATCACAGGGGGCCTACGAGCAGTACTTC.